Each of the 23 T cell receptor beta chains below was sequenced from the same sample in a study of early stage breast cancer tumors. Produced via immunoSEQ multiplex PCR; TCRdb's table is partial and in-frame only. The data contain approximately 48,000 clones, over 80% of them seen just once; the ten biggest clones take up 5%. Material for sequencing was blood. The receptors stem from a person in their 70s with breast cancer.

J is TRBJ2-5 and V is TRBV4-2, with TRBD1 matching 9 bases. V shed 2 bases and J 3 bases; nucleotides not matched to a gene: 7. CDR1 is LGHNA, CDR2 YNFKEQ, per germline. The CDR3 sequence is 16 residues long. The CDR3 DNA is TGTGCCAGCAGCCAACCTCCGGGACAGGGAAAAGAGACCCAGTACTTC. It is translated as CASSQPPGQGKETQYF.

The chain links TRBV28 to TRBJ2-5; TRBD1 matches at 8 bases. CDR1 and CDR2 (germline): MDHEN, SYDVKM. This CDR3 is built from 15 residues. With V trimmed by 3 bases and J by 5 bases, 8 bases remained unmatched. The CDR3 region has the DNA TGTGCCAGCAGTTTCGGGGCAGGGGGCAGGGAGACCCAGTACTTC. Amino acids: CASSFGAGGRETQYF.

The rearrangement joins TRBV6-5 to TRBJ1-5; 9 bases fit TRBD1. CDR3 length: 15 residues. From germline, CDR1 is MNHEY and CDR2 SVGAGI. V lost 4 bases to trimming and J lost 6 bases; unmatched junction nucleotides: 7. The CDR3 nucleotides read TGTGCCAGCAGTTTCACAGGGGGCCAAGGTCAGCCCCAGCATTTT. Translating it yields CASSFTGGQGQPQHF.

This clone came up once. CDR3 region: CAISESNLEGRLNTEAFF. The CDR3 DNA is TGTGCCATCAGTGAGTCAAACCTCGAGGGCAGGTTGAACACTGAAGCTTTCTTT. This chain joins TRBV10-3 and TRBJ1-1, with unresolved D. The CDR3 has 18 residues. V lost 0 bases and J 0 bases, leaving 17 bases between the germline ends. Per germline, CDR1 ENHRY and CDR2 SYGVKD.

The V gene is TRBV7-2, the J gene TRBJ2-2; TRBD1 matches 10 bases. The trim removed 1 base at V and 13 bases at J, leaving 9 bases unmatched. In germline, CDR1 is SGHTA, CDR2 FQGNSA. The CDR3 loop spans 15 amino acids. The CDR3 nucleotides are TGTGCCAGCAGCTTAGGGGGACAGGGGAGTGTGGGGCTGTTTTTT. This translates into CASSLGGQGSVGLFF.

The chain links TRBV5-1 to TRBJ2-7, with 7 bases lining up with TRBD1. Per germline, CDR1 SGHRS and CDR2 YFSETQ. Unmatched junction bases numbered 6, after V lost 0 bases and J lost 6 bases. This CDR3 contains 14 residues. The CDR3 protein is CASSLATDRAEQYF. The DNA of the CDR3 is TGCGCCAGCAGCTTGGCCACCGACAGGGCCGAGCAGTACTTC.

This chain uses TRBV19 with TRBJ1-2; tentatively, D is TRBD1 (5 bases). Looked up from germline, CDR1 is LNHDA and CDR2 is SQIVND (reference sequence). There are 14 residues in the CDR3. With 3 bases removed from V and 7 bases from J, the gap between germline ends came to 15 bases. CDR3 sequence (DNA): TGTGCCAGTAGTATTGGGACGGGGGTTCTTGGCTACACCTTC. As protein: CASSIGTGVLGYTF.

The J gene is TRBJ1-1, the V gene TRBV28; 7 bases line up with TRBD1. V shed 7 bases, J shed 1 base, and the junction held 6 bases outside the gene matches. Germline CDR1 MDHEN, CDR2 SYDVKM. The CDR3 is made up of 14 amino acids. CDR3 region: CASTLGQPNTEAFF. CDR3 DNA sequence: TGTGCCAGCACCTTGGGACAGCCGAACACTGAAGCTTTCTTT.

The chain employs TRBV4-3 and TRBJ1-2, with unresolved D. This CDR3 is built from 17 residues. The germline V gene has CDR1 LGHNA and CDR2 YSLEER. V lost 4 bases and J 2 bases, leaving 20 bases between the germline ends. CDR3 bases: TGCGCCAGCAGCCCTCGAGGGATGGTGGGAGGGAACTATGGCTACACCTTC. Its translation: CASSPRGMVGGNYGYTF.

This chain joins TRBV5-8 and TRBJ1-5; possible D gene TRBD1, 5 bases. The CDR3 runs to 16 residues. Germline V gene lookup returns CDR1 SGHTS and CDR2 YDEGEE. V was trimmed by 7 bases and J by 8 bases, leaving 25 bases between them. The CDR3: CASRNRRVGGDEPQHF. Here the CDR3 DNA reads TGTGCCAGCCGCAACCGAAGGGTAGGAGGGGACGAGCCCCAGCATTTT.

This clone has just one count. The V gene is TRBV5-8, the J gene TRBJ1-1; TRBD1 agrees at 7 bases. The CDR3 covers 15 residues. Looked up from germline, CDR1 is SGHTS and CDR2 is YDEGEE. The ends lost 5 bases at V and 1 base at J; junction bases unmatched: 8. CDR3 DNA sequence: TGTGCCAGCAGGGCGGGACAGACCCCGAACACTGAAGCTTTCTTT. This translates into CASRAGQTPNTEAFF.

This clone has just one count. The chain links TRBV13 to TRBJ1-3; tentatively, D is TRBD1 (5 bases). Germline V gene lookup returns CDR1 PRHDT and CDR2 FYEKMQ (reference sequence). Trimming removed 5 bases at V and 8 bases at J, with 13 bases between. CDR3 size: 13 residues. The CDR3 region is CASSPTRVHTIYF. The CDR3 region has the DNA TGTGCCAGCAGCCCGACCAGGGTCCACACCATATATTTT. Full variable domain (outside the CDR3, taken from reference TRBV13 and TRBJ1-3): AAGVIQSPRHLIKEKRETATLKCYPIPRHDTVYWYQQGPGQDPQFLISFYEKMQSDKGSIPDRFSAQQFSDYHSELNMSSLELGDSALYFCASSPTRVHTIYFGEGSWLTVV.

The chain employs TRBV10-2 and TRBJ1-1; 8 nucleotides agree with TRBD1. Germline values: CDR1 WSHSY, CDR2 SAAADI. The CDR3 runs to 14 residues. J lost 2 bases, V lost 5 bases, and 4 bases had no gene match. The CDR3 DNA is TGCGCCAGCAGTACGACAGGGGCTAACACTGAAGCTTTCTTT. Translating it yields CASSTTGANTEAFF.

The CDR3, as DNA: TGTGCCAGCAGCCTCAGGCCTACGAACACTGAAGCTTTCTTT. Translation: CASSLRPTNTEAFF. The rearrangement links TRBV7-9 to TRBJ1-1; no definite D call. Germline V gene lookup returns CDR1 SEHNR and CDR2 FQNEAQ (reference sequence). V lost 5 bases to trimming and J lost 1 base, with 11 bases between them. CDR3 size: 14 residues.

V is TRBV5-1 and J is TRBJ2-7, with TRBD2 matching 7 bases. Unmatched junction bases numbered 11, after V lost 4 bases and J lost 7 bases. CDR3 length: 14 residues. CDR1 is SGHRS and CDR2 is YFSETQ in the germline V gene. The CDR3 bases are TGCGCCAGCAGCCAAAGCGGGACCCGAGGGGAGCAGTACTTC. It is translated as CASSQSGTRGEQYF. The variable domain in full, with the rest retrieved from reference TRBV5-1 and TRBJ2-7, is KAGVTQTPRYLIKTRGQQVTLSCSPISGHRSVSWYQQTPGQGLQFLFEYFSETQRNKGNFPGRFSGRQFSNSRSEMNVSTLELGDSALYLCASSQSGTRGEQYFGPGTRLTVT.

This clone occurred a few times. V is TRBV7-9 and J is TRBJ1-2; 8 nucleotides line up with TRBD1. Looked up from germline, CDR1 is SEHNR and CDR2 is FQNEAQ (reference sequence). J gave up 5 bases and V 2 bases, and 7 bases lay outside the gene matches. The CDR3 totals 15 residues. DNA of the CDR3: TGTGCCAGCAGCTTATGGGCAGGGGGCGAGTATGGCTACACCTTC. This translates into CASSLWAGGEYGYTF.

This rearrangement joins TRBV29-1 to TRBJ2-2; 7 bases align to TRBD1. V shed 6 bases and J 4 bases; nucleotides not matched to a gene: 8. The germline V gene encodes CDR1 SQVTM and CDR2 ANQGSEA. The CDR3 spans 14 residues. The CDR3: CSVVDRARTGELFF. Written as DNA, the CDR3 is TGCAGCGTGGTAGACAGGGCCCGCACCGGGGAGCTGTTTTTT.

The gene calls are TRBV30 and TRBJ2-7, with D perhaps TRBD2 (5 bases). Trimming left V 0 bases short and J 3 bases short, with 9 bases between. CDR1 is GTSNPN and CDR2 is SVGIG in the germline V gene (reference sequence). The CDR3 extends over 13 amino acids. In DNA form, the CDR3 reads TGTGCCTGGAGTGTAGCGGCAGGCTACGAGCAGTACTTC. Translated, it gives CAWSVAAGYEQYF.

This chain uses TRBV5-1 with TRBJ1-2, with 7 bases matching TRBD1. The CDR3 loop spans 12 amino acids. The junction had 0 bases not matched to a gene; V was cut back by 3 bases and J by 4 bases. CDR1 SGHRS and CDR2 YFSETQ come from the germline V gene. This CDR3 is CASSSGGYGYTF. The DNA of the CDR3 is TGCGCCAGCAGCTCAGGGGGCTATGGCTACACCTTC.

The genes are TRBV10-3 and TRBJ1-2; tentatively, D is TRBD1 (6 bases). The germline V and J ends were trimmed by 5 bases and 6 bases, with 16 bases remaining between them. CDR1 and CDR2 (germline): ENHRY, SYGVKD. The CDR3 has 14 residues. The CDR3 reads CAISPKSTGNGYTF. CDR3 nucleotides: TGTGCCATCAGTCCCAAATCGACAGGAAATGGCTACACCTTC.

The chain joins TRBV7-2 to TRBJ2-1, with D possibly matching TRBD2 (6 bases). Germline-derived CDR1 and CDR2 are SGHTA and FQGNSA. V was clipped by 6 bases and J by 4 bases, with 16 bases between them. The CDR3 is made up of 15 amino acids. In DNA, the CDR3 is TGTGCCAGCAGTGCCGCGGGACGGCTTTACAATGAGCAGTTCTTC. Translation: CASSAAGRLYNEQFF.

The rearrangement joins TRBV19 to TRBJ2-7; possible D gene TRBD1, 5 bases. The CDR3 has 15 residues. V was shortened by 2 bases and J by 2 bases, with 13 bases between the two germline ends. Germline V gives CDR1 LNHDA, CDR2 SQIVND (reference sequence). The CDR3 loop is CASSIQGKGTYEQYF. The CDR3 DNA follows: TGTGCCAGTAGTATACAGGGAAAGGGTACCTACGAGCAGTACTTC. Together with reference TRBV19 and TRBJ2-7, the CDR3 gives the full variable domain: DGGITQSPKYLFRKEGQNVTLSCEQNLNHDAMYWYRQDPGQGLRLIYYSQIVNDFQKGDIAEGYSVSREKKESFPLTVTSAQKNPTAFYLCASSIQGKGTYEQYFGPGTRLTVT.

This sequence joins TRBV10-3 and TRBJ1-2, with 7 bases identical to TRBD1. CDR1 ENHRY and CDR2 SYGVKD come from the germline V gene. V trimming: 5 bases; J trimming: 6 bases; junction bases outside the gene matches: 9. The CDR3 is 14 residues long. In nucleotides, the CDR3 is TGTGCCATCAGTTCACTACAGGGGAGAAATGGCTACACCTTC. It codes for CAISSLQGRNGYTF.